The clone carrying this T cell receptor beta chain was observed at least ten times. What it recognizes is unknown. A library of TCRbeta sequences, prepared with unique molecular identifiers, was generated. TCRdb redid the calling of the PCR reads with MiXCR, one entry per CDR3 protein. This sample has about 260,000 distinct CDR3 sequences, with less than 9% found just once. The sample is drawn from a study of T-cell reconstitution after alpha-beta-depleted transplantation in children. V gave up 4 bases and J gave up 3 bases; unmatched junction bases: 4. The CDR3 length is 15 residues. Study-level points and caveats: At one year after transplant, newly produced T cells mostly accounted for T-cell counts and diversity.

Sequencing used PBMCs, mostly from graft donor cells, obtained 180 days after TCRalphabeta/CD19-depleted stem cell transplant. This clonotype was obtained from a male patient younger than 18 who had a stem cell transplant for acute lymphoblastic leukemia, so the T cells may come from the graft donor. The chain uses TRBV12-3 or TRBV12-4 and TRBJ2-2; 8 nucleotides line up with TRBD1. For the CDR3, the DNA is TGTGCCAGCAGTTCCCTCAGGGGGCACACCGGGGAGCTGTTTTTT. Translated: CASSSLRGHTGELFF.